Below are 31 T cell receptor beta chains sequenced from a single sample in a study of T-cell reconstitution after alpha-beta-depleted transplantation in children. Molecular barcoding with unique molecular identifiers was used for the TCRbeta library. TCRdb re-called the PCR reads with MiXCR, one entry per CDR3 protein. There are 330,000 or so distinct CDR3 sequences in the sample; over 9% occur only once, and 7.5% lies in the top ten. The sequences come from PBMCs, collected before TCRalphabeta/CD19-depleted stem cell transplant. All receptors come from a boy younger than two with acute myeloid leukemia, due to receive a stem cell transplant.

This clonotype was observed at least ten times. The chain has TRBV29-1 and TRBJ1-2; possibly TRBD1 for D (6 bases). The germline CDR1 and CDR2 sequences are SQVTM and ANQGSEA. This CDR3 is 15 amino acids long. The V gene lost 0 bases and the J gene lost 3 bases, with 14 bases spanning the gap. CDR3 in DNA: TGCAGCGTTGAAGATCCCCAAGCAGGGGACTATGGCTACACCTTC. It codes for CSVEDPQAGDYGYTF.

Only a few counts were recorded for this clonotype. This chain uses TRBV4-2 with TRBJ2-1; D assignment may be TRBD1 or TRBD2 (5 bases each). This CDR3 has 15 residues. Trimming stripped 4 bases from V and 0 bases from J, with 10 bases between. Germline V gene sequence: CDR1 LGHNA, CDR2 YNFKEQ. The CDR3 loop reads CASSLDTSSYNEQFF. DNA for the CDR3: TGTGCCAGCAGCCTGGACACTAGCTCCTACAATGAGCAGTTCTTC.

This clonotype was picked up many times. V usage is TRBV12-3 or TRBV12-4 and J usage is TRBJ2-3; 8 nucleotides align to TRBD1. J gave up 2 bases and V 6 bases, and 7 bases lay outside the gene matches. The CDR3 consists of 15 residues. CDR3 sequence (DNA): TGTGCCAGCAGCCAGGACAGGGCCACCACAGATACGCAGTATTTT. As protein: CASSQDRATTDTQYF.

Only a few counts were recorded for this clonotype. The J gene is TRBJ2-1, the V gene TRBV5-1, with TRBD2 as a possible D gene (5 bases). Trimming pared 7 bases from V and 5 bases from J, leaving 10 bases between. From germline, CDR1 is SGHRS and CDR2 YFSETQ. CDR3 length: 12 amino acids. As DNA, the CDR3 is TGCGCCAGCCGCGGGCTACACAATGAGCAGTTCTTC. Amino acid sequence: CASRGLHNEQFF. The whole variable domain, remainder taken from reference TRBV5-1 and TRBJ2-1, is KAGVTQTPRYLIKTRGQQVTLSCSPISGHRSVSWYQQTPGQGLQFLFEYFSETQRNKGNFPGRFSGRQFSNSRSEMNVSTLELGDSALYLCASRGLHNEQFFGPGTRLTVL.

This chain joins TRBV7-2 and TRBJ2-4, with D tentatively TRBD1 or TRBD2 (5 bases each). Deletions cut 7 bases from V and 6 bases from J, with 16 bases between. The CDR3 is 14 amino acids. Germline loops: CDR1 SGHTA, CDR2 FQGNSA. The CDR3 here is CASTRLGVSNIQYF. CDR3 bases: TGTGCCAGCACCAGATTGGGGGTATCAAACATTCAGTACTTC.

This clonotype came up many times. The J gene is TRBJ2-7, the V gene TRBV5-1; D may correspond to TRBD1 or TRBD2 (5 bases each). Between the trimmed V and J ends, which lost 4 bases and 3 bases, there was a span of 11 bases. CDR1 is SGHRS and CDR2 is YFSETQ in the germline V gene. The CDR3 runs to 13 residues. This chain's CDR3 is CASSPSGLYEQYF. The CDR3 DNA sequence: TGCGCCAGCAGCCCCTCGGGGCTCTACGAGCAGTACTTC.

The sample holds many counts of this clonotype. The chain recombines TRBV7-3 with TRBJ2-7, with 7 bases that match TRBD1. Germline trimming cut 5 bases from V and 4 bases from J; bases unmatched to any gene: 11. Germline CDR1 is SGHTA and CDR2 is FQGTGA. The CDR3 is 15 residues long. CDR3 in DNA: TGTGCCAGCAGCCCGACCGGGACAGAAATTTACGAGCAGTACTTC. It specifies CASSPTGTEIYEQYF.

A few counts support this clonotype. The CDR3 sequence: CASSPSGGLTDTQYF. CDR3 DNA: TGTGCCAGCAGTCCGAGCGGGGGGCTCACAGATACGCAGTATTTT. The rearrangement links TRBV12-3 or TRBV12-4 to TRBJ2-3, with 9 bases identical to TRBD2. The CDR3 totals 15 residues. J gave up 2 bases and V 5 bases, and 5 bases lay outside the gene matches.

This clonotype has a count of ten or more. The V gene is TRBV20-1, the J gene TRBJ1-4; 8 bases are a match to TRBD1. Germline V gene data show CDR1 as DFQATT and CDR2 as SNEGSKA (reference sequence). V was pared by 0 bases and J by 13 bases, with 10 bases of the junction left unmatched. The CDR3 is made up of 14 amino acids. CDR3 coding DNA: TGCAGTGCTAGAGACAGGGGGCCCGCCAGGAGACTGTTTTTT. Translating gives CSARDRGPARRLFF.

The J gene is TRBJ2-1, the V gene TRBV30; 9 bases are shared with TRBD2. Trimming cost V 5 bases and J 0 bases; bases outside gene matches: 8. The CDR3 has 16 amino acids. CDR1 and CDR2 from the germline V gene are GTSNPN and SVGIG (reference sequence). The CDR3, as DNA: TGTGCCTGGGGCGGCGGGGGGGGGAGCTCCTACAATGAGCAGTTCTTC. It translates to CAWGGGGGSSYNEQFF.

This clonotype came up many times. This chain links TRBV4-2 with TRBJ2-1; D tentatively reads TRBD1 or TRBD2 (5 bases each). This CDR3 is 15 amino acids long. The germline gives CDR1 LGHNA, CDR2 YNFKEQ. With 0 bases removed from V and 9 bases from J, the gap between germline ends came to 15 bases. CDR3 sequence (DNA): TGTGCCAGCAGCCAAGATGGGGGAGCCCCGAGTGAGCAGTTCTTC. Protein product: CASSQDGGAPSEQFF.

The chain joins TRBV7-8 to TRBJ2-7; D uncertain. V gave up 7 bases and J gave up 3 bases, with 10 bases separating them. Germline CDR1 SGHVS, CDR2 FQNEAQ. The CDR3 is made up of 12 amino acids. The chain's CDR3 is CASTSGLYEQYF. The DNA of the CDR3 is TGTGCCAGCACCTCCGGCCTCTACGAGCAGTACTTC.

The chain carries TRBV3-1 and TRBJ2-6; weak D call: TRBD1 (8 bases). Per germline, CDR1 LGHDT and CDR2 YNNKEL (reference sequence). V lost 0 bases, J lost 3 bases, and 15 bases lay in between. CDR3 length: 18 residues. CDR3 protein: CASSQEETGEGGANVLTF. CDR3 coding DNA: TGTGCCAGCAGCCAAGAGGAGACAGGGGAGGGTGGGGCCAACGTCCTGACTTTC.

This chain's CDR3 is CASRDPAAGGPETQYF. CDR3 nucleotides: TGCGCCAGCAGGGACCCCGCGGCGGGAGGGCCTGAGACCCAGTACTTC. This chain uses TRBV5-1 with TRBJ2-5; 9 bases map to TRBD2. The V segment lost 5 bases and the J segment 5 bases; nucleotides outside the gene matches: 13. CDR1 and CDR2 from the germline V gene are SGHRS and YFSETQ. This CDR3 has 16 amino acids. Full variable domain (missing parts from reference TRBV5-1 and TRBJ2-5): KAGVTQTPRYLIKTRGQQVTLSCSPISGHRSVSWYQQTPGQGLQFLFEYFSETQRNKGNFPGRFSGRQFSNSRSEMNVSTLELGDSALYLCASRDPAAGGPETQYFGPGTRLLVL.

The chain is built from TRBV12-3 or TRBV12-4 and TRBJ2-7; D not resolved. V shed 2 bases and J shed 6 bases, with 11 bases lying between them. This CDR3 is 13 amino acids long. CDR3 in DNA: TGTGCCAGCAGTTTAATACTGCGCCGCGAGCAGTACTTC. It yields the protein CASSLILRREQYF.

This clonotype was detected a few times. This sequence joins TRBV6-5 and TRBJ2-3, with 7 bases matching TRBD2. V lost 4 bases, J lost 4 bases, and 14 bases stayed unmatched. Germline V gene sequence: CDR1 MNHEY, CDR2 SVGAGI. The CDR3 is 17 residues long. The CDR3 nucleotides are TGTGCCAGCAGTTCCCGCCTGGGAGGGAGGGCCGCAGATACGCAGTATTTT. Translating gives CASSSRLGGRAADTQYF.

This clonotype was seen repeatedly, ten times or more. The rearrangement links TRBV7-9 to TRBJ2-1; D gene ambiguous. Trimming left V 2 bases short and J 8 bases short, with 7 bases between. The CDR3 extends over 12 amino acids. The germline CDR1 and CDR2 sequences are SEHNR and FQNEAQ (reference sequence). CDR3 sequence: CASSLSQYEQFF. CDR3 bases: TGTGCCAGCAGCTTAAGCCAGTATGAGCAGTTCTTC.

This clonotype has at least ten counts. The V and J genes are TRBV5-1 and TRBJ1-1; possibly TRBD1 for D (6 bases). V dropped 5 bases and J dropped 0 bases, with 11 bases sitting between them. Germline CDR1 reads SGHRS; CDR2 reads YFSETQ. CDR3 size: 14 residues. CDR3 protein: CASRRTGMNTEAFF. Here the CDR3 DNA reads TGCGCCAGCAGACGTACAGGGATGAACACTGAAGCTTTCTTT.

This clonotype was seen repeatedly, ten times or more. This chain connects TRBV5-1 to TRBJ2-5; 9 nucleotides line up with TRBD2. Germline V gives CDR1 SGHRS, CDR2 YFSETQ. Unmatched junction bases numbered 2, after V lost 1 base and J lost 1 base. This CDR3 spans 15 amino acids. CDR3 amino acids: CASSLLAGFQETQYF. The DNA of the CDR3 is TGCGCCAGCAGCTTGCTAGCGGGGTTCCAAGAGACCCAGTACTTC.

To note about this clonotype: At one end, the junction sequence differs from germline, possibly due to a read error. The CDR3 DNA sequence: TGTGCCAGCTGCGGACAGGGCGATTACAATGAGCATTTCTTC. This sequence encodes CASCGQGDYNEHFF. J is TRBJ2-1 and V is TRBV18; 8 bases are a match to TRBD1. Germline V CDR1 and CDR2: KGHSH, LQKENI. There are 14 residues in the CDR3.

This clonotype was recorded many times. V usage is TRBV20-1 and J usage is TRBJ2-3; 7 bases match TRBD2. Germline CDR1 reads DFQATT; CDR2 reads SNEGSKA (reference sequence). V gave up 3 bases and J gave up 4 bases; unmatched junction bases: 19. There are 18 residues in the CDR3. For the CDR3, the DNA is TGCAGTGCTAGCGCCCCAAAGGACCCTAGCGGAGGAGCAGATACGCAGTATTTT. It yields the protein CSASAPKDPSGGADTQYF.

This clonotype was observed many times. The chain has TRBV10-3 and TRBJ2-6, with TRBD1 as a possible D gene (5 bases). The V end was cut by 8 bases, the J end by 2 bases, with 13 bases between. Looked up from germline, CDR1 is ENHRY and CDR2 is SYGVKD. CDR3 size: 15 residues. CDR3 amino acids: CAIPAGLAGANVLTF. CDR3 in DNA: TGTGCCATCCCTGCAGGGTTGGCTGGGGCCAACGTCCTGACTTTC.

This clonotype was seen at least ten times. The chain links TRBV27 to TRBJ2-2; maybe TRBD2 (5 bases). The V and J ends lost 2 bases and 5 bases respectively, with 9 bases between them. Germline V gives CDR1 MNHEY, CDR2 SMNVEV (reference sequence). This CDR3 comprises 14 residues. DNA for the CDR3: TGTGCCAGCAGTTTAATCCGGGATACCGGGGAGCTGTTTTTT. Its protein is CASSLIRDTGELFF.

In its sample, this clonotype was seen many times. The chain couples TRBV4-3 to TRBJ2-1; D not certain. This CDR3 has 14 amino acids. Trimming shortened V by 1 base and J by 5 bases, and 9 bases separated the two germline ends. CDR1 is LGHNA, CDR2 YSLEER, per germline. The CDR3 DNA follows: TGCGCCAGCAGCCAAGTCCCAGCGAACAATGAGCAGTTCTTC. Translated, it gives CASSQVPANNEQFF.

The rearrangement links TRBV7-2 to TRBJ2-5; maybe TRBD2 (6 bases). The CDR3 sequence is 15 residues long. V was clipped by 5 bases and J by 4 bases, with 17 bases between them. The germline V gene encodes CDR1 SGHTA and CDR2 FQGNSA. CDR3 DNA: TGTGCCAGCAGCCAAAGATCAGTGGGAGGAGAGACCCAGTACTTC. Translating it yields CASSQRSVGGETQYF.

The chain combines TRBV7-2 with TRBJ2-1, with D perhaps matching TRBD1 or TRBD2 (5 bases each). The CDR3 runs 17 residues. Trimming pared 4 bases from V and 4 bases from J, leaving 20 bases between. Germline values: CDR1 SGHTA, CDR2 FQGNSA. CDR3 residues: CASSSRQLGSRYNEQFF. In nucleotides, the CDR3 is TGTGCCAGCAGCTCGCGACAGTTAGGGAGTCGGTACAATGAGCAGTTCTTC.

This clonotype was found many times. CDR3 in amino acids: CASARTGPTYEQYF. The CDR3 DNA reads TGTGCCAGCGCGAGGACAGGCCCAACCTACGAGCAGTACTTC. The chain uses TRBV7-9 and TRBJ2-7; 7 positions agree with TRBD1. V gave up 8 bases and J gave up 2 bases; unmatched junction bases: 9. This CDR3 is 14 amino acids long. The germline gives CDR1 SEHNR, CDR2 FQNEAQ (reference sequence).

This clonotype was counted many times. The chain recombines TRBV20-1 with TRBJ2-7; unclear D gene. In germline, CDR1 is DFQATT, CDR2 SNEGSKA (reference sequence). This CDR3 has 13 residues. The V gene lost 1 base and the J gene lost 2 bases, with 9 bases spanning the gap. CDR3 amino acids: CSARAVSPYEQYF. The CDR3 DNA sequence: TGCAGTGCTAGAGCCGTCAGCCCCTACGAGCAGTACTTC.

This clonotype was detected many times. The V and J genes are TRBV5-1 and TRBJ2-5; D may match TRBD1 or TRBD2 (6 bases each). Between the trimmed V and J ends, which lost 10 bases and 4 bases, there was a span of 17 bases. Germline CDR1 is SGHRS and CDR2 is YFSETQ. This CDR3 is 13 amino acids long. The DNA for the CDR3 is TGCGCCTCCCGGGGGCAGGGGACAGAGACCCAGTACTTC. The encoded protein is CASRGQGTETQYF.

This clonotype was recorded at least ten times. CDR3 in DNA: TGCGCCAGCAGCTTGGGGCCCGGGACTAGCGGGGGGAGGGAGCAGTTCTTC. This gives the protein CASSLGPGTSGGREQFF. V gene TRBV5-1 combines with J gene TRBJ2-1, with 15 bases identical to TRBD2. CDR1 and CDR2 from the germline V gene are SGHRS and YFSETQ. Trimming removed 0 bases from V and 10 bases from J; junction bases left unmatched: 8. The CDR3 covers 17 residues.

The rearrangement uses TRBV5-1 and TRBJ2-7; no clear D. CDR3 length equals 13 residues. The ends were cut back, 2 bases at V and 2 bases at J, with 8 bases in the middle. Germline CDR1 is SGHRS and CDR2 is YFSETQ. CDR3 coding DNA: TGCGCCAGCAGCTTAGACGGAGCCTACGAGCAGTACTTC. Its protein product is CASSLDGAYEQYF.